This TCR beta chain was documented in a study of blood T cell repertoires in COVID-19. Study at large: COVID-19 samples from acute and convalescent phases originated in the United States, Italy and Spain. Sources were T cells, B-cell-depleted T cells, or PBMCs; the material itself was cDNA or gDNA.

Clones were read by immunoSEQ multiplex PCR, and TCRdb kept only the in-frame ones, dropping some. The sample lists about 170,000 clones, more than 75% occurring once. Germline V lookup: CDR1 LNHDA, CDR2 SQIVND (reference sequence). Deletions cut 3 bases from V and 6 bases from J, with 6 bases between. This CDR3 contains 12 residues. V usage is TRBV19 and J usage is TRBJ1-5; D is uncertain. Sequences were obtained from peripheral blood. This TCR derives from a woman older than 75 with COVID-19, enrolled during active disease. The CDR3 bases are TGTGCCAGTAGTATTGTCAGTCAGCCCCAGCATTTT. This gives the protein CASSIVSQPQHF.